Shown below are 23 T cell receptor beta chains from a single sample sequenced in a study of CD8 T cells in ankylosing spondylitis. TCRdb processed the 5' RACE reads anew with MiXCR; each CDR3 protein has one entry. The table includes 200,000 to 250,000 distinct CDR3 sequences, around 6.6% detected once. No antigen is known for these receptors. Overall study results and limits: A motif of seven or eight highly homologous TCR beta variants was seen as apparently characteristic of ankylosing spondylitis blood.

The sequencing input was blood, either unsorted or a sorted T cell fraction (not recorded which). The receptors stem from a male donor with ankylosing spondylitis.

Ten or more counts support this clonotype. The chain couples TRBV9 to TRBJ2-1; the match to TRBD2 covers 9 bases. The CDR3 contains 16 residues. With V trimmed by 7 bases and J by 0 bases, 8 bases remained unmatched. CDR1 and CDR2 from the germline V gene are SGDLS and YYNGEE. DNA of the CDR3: TGTGCCAGCGGTGTAAGCGGGGGGAGCTCCTACAATGAGCAGTTCTTC. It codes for CASGVSGGSSYNEQFF.

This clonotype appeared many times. The CDR3 sequence: CASSYSDRPYNEQFF. The CDR3 DNA sequence: TGTGCCAGCAGTTACTCGGACAGACCCTACAATGAGCAGTTCTTC. The J gene is TRBJ2-1, the V gene TRBV6-2 or TRBV6-3; possibly TRBD1 for D (6 bases). V shed 0 bases and J shed 2 bases, with 8 bases lying between them. The CDR3 covers 15 residues. Germline lookup yields CDR1 MNHEY and CDR2 SVGEGT.

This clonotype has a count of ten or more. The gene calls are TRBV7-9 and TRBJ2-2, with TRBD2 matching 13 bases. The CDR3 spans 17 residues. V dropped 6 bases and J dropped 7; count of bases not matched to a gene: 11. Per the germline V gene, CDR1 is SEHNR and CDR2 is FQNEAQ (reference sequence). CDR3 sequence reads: CASRSGGTSGKDGELFF. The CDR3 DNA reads TGTGCCAGCAGATCCGGCGGGACTAGCGGGAAGGACGGGGAGCTGTTTTTT.

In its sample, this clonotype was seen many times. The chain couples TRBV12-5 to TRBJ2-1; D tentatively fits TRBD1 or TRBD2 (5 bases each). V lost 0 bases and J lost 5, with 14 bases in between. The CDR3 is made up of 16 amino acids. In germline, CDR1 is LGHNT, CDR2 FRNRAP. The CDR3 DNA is TGTGCTAGTGGTTTGGTTATGGGGGACGCAAACAATGAGCAGTTCTTC. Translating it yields CASGLVMGDANNEQFF.

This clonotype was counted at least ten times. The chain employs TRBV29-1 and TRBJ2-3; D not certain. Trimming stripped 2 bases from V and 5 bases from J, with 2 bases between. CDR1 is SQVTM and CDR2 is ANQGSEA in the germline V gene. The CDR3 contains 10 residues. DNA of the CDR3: TGCAGCGTTGAAAGAGATACGCAGTATTTT. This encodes CSVERDTQYF.

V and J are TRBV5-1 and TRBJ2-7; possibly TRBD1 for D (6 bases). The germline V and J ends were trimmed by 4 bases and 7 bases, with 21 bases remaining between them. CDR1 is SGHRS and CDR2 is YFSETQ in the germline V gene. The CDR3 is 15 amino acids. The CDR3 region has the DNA TGCGCCAGCAGCCCCATGACAGGACTTGCTGGTGAGCAGTACTTC. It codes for CASSPMTGLAGEQYF.

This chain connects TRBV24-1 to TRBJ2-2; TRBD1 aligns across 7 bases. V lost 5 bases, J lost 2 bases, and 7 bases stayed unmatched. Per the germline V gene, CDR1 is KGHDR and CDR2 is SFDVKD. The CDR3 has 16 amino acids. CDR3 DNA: TGTGCCACCAGTGGGACTCGACAGGGCAACACCGGGGAGCTGTTTTTT. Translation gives CATSGTRQGNTGELFF.

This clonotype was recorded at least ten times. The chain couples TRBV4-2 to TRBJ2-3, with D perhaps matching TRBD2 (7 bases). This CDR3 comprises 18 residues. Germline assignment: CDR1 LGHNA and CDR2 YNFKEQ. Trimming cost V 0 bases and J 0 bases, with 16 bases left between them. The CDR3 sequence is CASSQDWGGRDSTDTQYF. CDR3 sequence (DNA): TGTGCCAGCAGCCAAGATTGGGGGGGCAGGGATAGCACAGATACGCAGTATTTT.

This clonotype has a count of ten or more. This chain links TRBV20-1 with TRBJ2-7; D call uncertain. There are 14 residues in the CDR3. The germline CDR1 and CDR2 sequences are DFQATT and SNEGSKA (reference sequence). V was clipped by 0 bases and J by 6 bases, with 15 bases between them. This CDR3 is CSAREGFEWGEQYF. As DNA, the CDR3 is TGCAGTGCTAGAGAGGGTTTTGAATGGGGCGAGCAGTACTTC.

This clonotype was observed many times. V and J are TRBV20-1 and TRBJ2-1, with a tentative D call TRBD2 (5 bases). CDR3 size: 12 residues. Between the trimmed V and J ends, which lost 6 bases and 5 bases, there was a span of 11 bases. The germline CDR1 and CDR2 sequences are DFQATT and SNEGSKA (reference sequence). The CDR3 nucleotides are TGCAGTGCGAACCGGGGTAACAATGAGCAGTTCTTC. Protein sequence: CSANRGNNEQFF.

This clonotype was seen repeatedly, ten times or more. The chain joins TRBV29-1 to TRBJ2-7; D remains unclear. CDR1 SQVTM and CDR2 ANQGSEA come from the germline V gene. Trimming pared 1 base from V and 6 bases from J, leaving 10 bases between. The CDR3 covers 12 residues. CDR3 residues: CSVEGPRGEQYF. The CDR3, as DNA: TGCAGCGTTGAAGGGCCCCGCGGCGAGCAGTACTTC.

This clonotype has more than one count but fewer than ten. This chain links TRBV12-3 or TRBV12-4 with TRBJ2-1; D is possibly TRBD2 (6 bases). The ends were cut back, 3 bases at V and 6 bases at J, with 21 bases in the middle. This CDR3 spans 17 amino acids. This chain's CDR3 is CASSFFGVAGIRNEQFF. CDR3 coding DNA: TGTGCCAGCAGTTTTTTCGGAGTCGCGGGAATTCGCAATGAGCAGTTCTTC.

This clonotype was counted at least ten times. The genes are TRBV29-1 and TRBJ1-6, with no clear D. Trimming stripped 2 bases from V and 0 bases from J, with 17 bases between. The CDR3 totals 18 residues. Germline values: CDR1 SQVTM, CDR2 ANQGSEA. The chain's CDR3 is CSVESSGQASSYNSPLHF. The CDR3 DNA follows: TGCAGCGTTGAATCTTCCGGGCAGGCGAGCTCCTATAATTCACCCCTCCACTTT.

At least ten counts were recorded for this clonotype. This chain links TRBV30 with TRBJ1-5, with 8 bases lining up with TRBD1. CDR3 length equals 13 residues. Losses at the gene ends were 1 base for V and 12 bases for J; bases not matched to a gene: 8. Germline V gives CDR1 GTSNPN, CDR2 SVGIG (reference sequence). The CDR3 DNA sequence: TGTGCCTGGAGTGATCTCCCAGGGGGCTTCCAGCATTTT. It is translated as CAWSDLPGGFQHF.

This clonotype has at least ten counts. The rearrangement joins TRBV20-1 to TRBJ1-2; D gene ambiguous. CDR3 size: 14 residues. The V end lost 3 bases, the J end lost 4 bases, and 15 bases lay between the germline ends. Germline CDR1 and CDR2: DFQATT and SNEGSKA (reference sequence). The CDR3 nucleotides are TGCAGTGCTAGGGGAGGGCCCAGACTCTATGGCTACACCTTC. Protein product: CSARGGPRLYGYTF.

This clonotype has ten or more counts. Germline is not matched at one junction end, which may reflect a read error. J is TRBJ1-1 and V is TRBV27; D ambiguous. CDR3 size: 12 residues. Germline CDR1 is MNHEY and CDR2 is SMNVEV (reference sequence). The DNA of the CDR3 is TGTGCCAGCGGTTTACAGAACACTGAAGCTTTCTTT. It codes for CASGLQNTEAFF.

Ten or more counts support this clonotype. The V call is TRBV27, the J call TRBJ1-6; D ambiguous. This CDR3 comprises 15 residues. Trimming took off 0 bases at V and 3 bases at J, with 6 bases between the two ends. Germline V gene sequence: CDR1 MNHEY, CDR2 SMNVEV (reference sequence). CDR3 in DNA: TGTGCCAGCAGTTTATCCGACCGCTATAATTCACCCCTCCACTTT. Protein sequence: CASSLSDRYNSPLHF.

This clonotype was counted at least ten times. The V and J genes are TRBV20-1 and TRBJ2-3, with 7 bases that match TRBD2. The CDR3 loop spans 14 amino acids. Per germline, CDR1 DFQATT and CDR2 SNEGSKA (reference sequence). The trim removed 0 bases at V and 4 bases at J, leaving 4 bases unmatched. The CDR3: CSAREVGGADTQYF. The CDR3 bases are TGCAGTGCTAGAGAGGTGGGGGGGGCAGATACGCAGTATTTT.

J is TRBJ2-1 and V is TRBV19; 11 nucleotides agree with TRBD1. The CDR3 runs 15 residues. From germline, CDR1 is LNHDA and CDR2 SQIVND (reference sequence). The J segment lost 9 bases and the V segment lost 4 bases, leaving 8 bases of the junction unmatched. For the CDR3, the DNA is TGTGCCAGTAGTAAGGACAGGGGGCGTATGGGTGAGCAGTTCTTC. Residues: CASSKDRGRMGEQFF. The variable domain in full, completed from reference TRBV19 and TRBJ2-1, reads DGGITQSPKYLFRKEGQNVTLSCEQNLNHDAMYWYRQDPGQGLRLIYYSQIVNDFQKGDIAEGYSVSREKKESFPLTVTSAQKNPTAFYLCASSKDRGRMGEQFFGPGTRLTVL.

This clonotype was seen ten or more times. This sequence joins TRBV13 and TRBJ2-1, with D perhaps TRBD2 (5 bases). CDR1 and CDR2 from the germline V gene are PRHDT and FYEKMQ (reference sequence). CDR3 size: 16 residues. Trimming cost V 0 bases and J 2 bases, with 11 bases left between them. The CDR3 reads CASSLGSGNPYNEQFF. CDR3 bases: TGTGCCAGCAGCTTAGGCTCCGGGAATCCCTACAATGAGCAGTTCTTC. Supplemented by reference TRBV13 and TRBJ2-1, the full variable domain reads AAGVIQSPRHLIKEKRETATLKCYPIPRHDTVYWYQQGPGQDPQFLISFYEKMQSDKGSIPDRFSAQQFSDYHSELNMSSLELGDSALYFCASSLGSGNPYNEQFFGPGTRLTVL.

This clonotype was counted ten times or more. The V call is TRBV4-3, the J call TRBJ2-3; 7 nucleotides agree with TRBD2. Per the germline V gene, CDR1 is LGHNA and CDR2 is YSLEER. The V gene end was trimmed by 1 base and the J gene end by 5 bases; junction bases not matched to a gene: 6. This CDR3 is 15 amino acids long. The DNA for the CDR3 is TGCGCCAGCAGCCAAGGTACTAGCGTATTAGATACGCAGTATTTT. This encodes CASSQGTSVLDTQYF.

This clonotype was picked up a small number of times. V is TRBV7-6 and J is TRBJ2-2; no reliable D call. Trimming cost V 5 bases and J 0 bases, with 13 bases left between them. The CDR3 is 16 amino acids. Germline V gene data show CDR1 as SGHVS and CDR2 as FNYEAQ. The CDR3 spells CASSPDGGANTGELFF. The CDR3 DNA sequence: TGTGCCAGCAGCCCGGACGGCGGTGCGAACACCGGGGAGCTGTTTTTT.

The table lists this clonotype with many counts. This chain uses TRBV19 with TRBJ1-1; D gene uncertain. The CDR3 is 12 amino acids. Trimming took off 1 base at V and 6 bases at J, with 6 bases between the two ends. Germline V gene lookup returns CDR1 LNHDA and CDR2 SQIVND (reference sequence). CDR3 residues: CASSIGRAEAFF. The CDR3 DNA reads TGTGCCAGTAGTATAGGGAGGGCTGAAGCTTTCTTT.